Presented here are 4 T cell receptor beta chains from one specimen sequenced in a study of regulatory T cells in long-lasting Graves disease (dated by TCRdb to the early 2020s). Library generation was performed with multiplex PCR. The sequencing machine was an Illumina HiSeq 4000. CDR3 regions were amplified by Arm-PCR with iRepertoire HTBI primers to construct TCR beta libraries. TCRdb reprocessed the public reads (quality trimming at Q25 with fastp, clone calling with MiXCR) and kept in-frame beta chains. One record per CDR3 amino acid sequence lists the most common genes and DNA. The sample includes around 500,000 distinct CDR3 sequences, with about a fifth observed a single time. The top ten constitute less than 9% of the sample. The sample's time point, from its label and the paper: persistent/refractory GD, antithyroid drugs over 5 years with positive TRAb. RNA was extracted from PBMCs in TRIzol for both TCR sequencing and RNA sequencing.

Sequenced here: peripheral blood mononuclear cells (PBMCs), sampled when the disease was refractory, from a patient treated with antithyroid drugs. These receptors came from a female donor with Graves disease.

This clonotype was found many times. This chain links TRBV6-1 with TRBJ2-7; no firm D call. Between the trimmed V and J ends, which lost 4 bases and 0 bases, there was a span of 7 bases. The CDR3 loop spans 13 amino acids. Germline assignment: CDR1 MNHNS and CDR2 SASEGT. DNA for the CDR3: TGTGCCAGCAGTGGGGCCCGCTCCTACGAGCAGTACTTC. Translated, it gives CASSGARSYEQYF.

This clonotype appeared a few times. V and J are TRBV20-1 and TRBJ2-7; tentative D call: TRBD2 (5 bases). The CDR3 sequence is 14 residues long. Germline CDR1 is DFQATT and CDR2 is SNEGSKA (reference sequence). V was clipped by 6 bases and J by 7 bases, with 22 bases between them. CDR3 protein: CSADSWLAFQEQYF. For the CDR3, the DNA is TGCAGTGCAGACTCGTGGCTAGCCTTCCAGGAGCAGTACTTC.

This clonotype was counted a few times. The chain has TRBV29-1 and TRBJ2-5; D remains ambiguous. Trimming removed 1 base from V and 0 bases from J, with 6 bases in between. The CDR3 has 13 amino acids. Germline values: CDR1 SQVTM, CDR2 ANQGSEA. CDR3 DNA: TGCAGCGTTGAAGCAGAGTACCAAGAGACCCAGTACTTC. Translating it yields CSVEAEYQETQYF. The complete variable domain, with remaining parts taken from reference TRBV29-1 and TRBJ2-5, reads SAVISQKPSRDICQRGTSLTIQCQVDSQVTMMFWYRQQPGQSLTLIATANQGSEATYESGFVIDKFPISRPNLTFSTLTVSNMSPEDSSIYLCSVEAEYQETQYFGPGTRLLVL.

This clonotype was detected a few times. The genes are TRBV6-5 and TRBJ2-7; the match to TRBD2 covers 8 bases. After removal of 2 bases from V and 4 bases from J, the junction contained 7 bases not matched to a gene. Germline V gene data show CDR1 as MNHEY and CDR2 as SVGAGI. CDR3 length: 15 amino acids. Here the CDR3 reads CASSYGGSGSYEQYF. The CDR3 bases are TGTGCCAGCAGTTACGGGGGGAGCGGGAGTTACGAGCAGTACTTC.